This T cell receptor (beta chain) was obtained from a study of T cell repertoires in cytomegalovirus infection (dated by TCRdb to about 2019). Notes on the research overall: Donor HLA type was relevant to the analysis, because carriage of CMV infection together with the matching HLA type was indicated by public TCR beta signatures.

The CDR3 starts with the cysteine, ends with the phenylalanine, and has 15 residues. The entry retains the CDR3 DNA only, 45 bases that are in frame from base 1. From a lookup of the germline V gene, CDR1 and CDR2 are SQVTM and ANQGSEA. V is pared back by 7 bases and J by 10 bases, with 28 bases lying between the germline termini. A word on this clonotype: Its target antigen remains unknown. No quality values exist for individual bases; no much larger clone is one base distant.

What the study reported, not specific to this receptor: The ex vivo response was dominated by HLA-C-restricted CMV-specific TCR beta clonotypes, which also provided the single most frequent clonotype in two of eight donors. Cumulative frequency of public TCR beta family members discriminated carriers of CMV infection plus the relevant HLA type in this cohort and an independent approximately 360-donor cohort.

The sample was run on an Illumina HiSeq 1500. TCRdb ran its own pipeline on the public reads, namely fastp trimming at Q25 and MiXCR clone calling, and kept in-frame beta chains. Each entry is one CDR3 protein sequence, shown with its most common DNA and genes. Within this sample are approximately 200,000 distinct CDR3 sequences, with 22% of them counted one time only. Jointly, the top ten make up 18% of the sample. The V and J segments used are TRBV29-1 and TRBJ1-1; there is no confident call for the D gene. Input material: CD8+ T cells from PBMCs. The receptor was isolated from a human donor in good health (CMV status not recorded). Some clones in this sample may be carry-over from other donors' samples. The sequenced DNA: TGCAGCGCCCAGGACCGGACGGGGTTACTCGCGGCAGCTTTCTTT. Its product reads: CSAQDRTGLLAAAFF.